This entry features one T cell receptor (beta chain) sequence. The antigen remains unidentified. Per sample, no less than 6 micrograms of total RNA were extracted. The CDR3 spans 17 residues. Germline CDR1 reads SGHVS; CDR2 reads FNYEAQ. The ends lost 5 bases at V and 13 bases at J; junction bases unmatched: 23. This sample stems from a study of blood T cells in healthy people across ages. Study-wide background: Per every two T cells, about one barcoded beta molecule was captured by template switching.

Study-wide results and limits: The long-lived group displayed more naive CD4+ cells, plus higher diversity, than the aged donors did. Roughly linear declines in TCR beta diversity per million T cells occurred with age.

PCR was performed a second time for about 7 to 12 cycles using a sample-barcoded 5' primer and a J-beta primer mix. Using its own MiXCR run on the 5' RACE reads, TCRdb lists one record per CDR3 protein. The table has about 1.1 million distinct CDR3 sequences, 35% to 40% seen once. The clonotype was recovered from a man aged 18 to 29 in good health. The material sequenced was blood. This chain uses TRBV7-6 with TRBJ2-4; 7 bases are a match to TRBD1. CDR3 nucleotides: TGTGCCAGCAGCCCCTCCCGACAGGGAGATTCCTACAATGAGCAGTACTTC. Translation gives CASSPSRQGDSYNEQYF.